This TCR beta chain is from a study of blood T cell repertoires in COVID-19. The germline CDR1 and CDR2 sequences are ENHRY and SYGVKD. The CDR3 loop spans 15 amino acids. V lost 6 bases to trimming and J lost 3 bases, with 17 bases between them. Across about two dozen US areas, participants ranged in age from 18 to 89 years. Profiling relied on immunoSEQ multiplex PCR, and the TCRdb table lists in-frame clones only, not all of them. The data contain 250,000 or so clones, 70% to 90% of them singletons. This clonotype was obtained from a woman in her fifties or sixties who had been exposed to COVID-19. The genes are TRBV10-3 and TRBJ1-1, with D maybe TRBD1 (6 bases). Sequenced input: PBMCs or T cells enriched from blood (not recorded which). The CDR3 here is CAISLGGREDTEAFF. For the CDR3, the DNA is TGTGCCATCAGCCTGGGGGGGCGAGAGGACACTGAAGCTTTCTTT.